This entry lists 21 T cell receptor beta chains sequenced from one sample in a study of T-cell reconstitution after alpha-beta-depleted transplantation in children. This sample's TCRbeta library carried unique molecular identifier barcodes. TCRdb analysed the PCR reads with MiXCR anew, one entry per CDR3 protein. The sample shows 250,000 to 400,000 distinct CDR3 sequences, around 25% of them seen only once. Material: PBMCs, mostly from graft donor cells, obtained 180 days after TCRalphabeta/CD19-depleted stem cell transplant. The receptors come from a male patient younger than 18 who had a stem cell transplant for acute lymphoblastic leukemia, so the T cells may come from the graft donor.

Only a few counts were recorded for this clonotype. V usage is TRBV15 and J usage is TRBJ2-2; TRBD1 might be the D (6 bases). The germline gives CDR1 LNHNV, CDR2 YYDKDF (reference sequence). The germline V and J ends were trimmed by 6 bases and 4 bases, with 9 bases remaining between them. The CDR3 is 13 amino acids. In nucleotides, the CDR3 is TGTGCCACCAGGGGGGCGGGCACCGGGGAGCTGTTTTTT. Protein: CATRGAGTGELFF.

This clonotype was observed a single time. A read error may produce the germline difference seen at one junction end. V gene TRBV20-1 combines with J gene TRBJ1-1; 8 bases are shared with TRBD1. The CDR3 totals 13 residues. Germline CDR1 is DFQATT and CDR2 is SNEGSKA (reference sequence). The CDR3 coding sequence is TGCAGTGCTAGTAACAGGGGGAACCCTGAAGCTTTCTTT. Protein: CSASNRGNPEAFF.

This clonotype appeared many times. The gene calls are TRBV25-1 and TRBJ2-1; no clear D gene. The length of the CDR3 is 14 residues. Germline loops: CDR1 MGHDK, CDR2 SYGVNS. With 6 bases removed from V and 0 bases from J, the gap between germline ends came to 9 bases. CDR3: CASRDASSYNEQFF. CDR3 nucleotides: TGTGCCAGCAGGGACGCAAGCTCCTACAATGAGCAGTTCTTC.

This clonotype has more than one count but fewer than ten. This chain joins TRBV20-1 and TRBJ2-1, with 7 bases fitting TRBD2. The V gene end was trimmed by 4 bases and the J gene end by 4 bases; junction bases not matched to a gene: 7. From germline, CDR1 is DFQATT and CDR2 SNEGSKA (reference sequence). The CDR3 consists of 14 residues. DNA of the CDR3: TGCAGTGCTACCCGACTAGCCCTGTACAATGAGCAGTTCTTC. It encodes CSATRLALYNEQFF.

This clonotype was found a few times. The chain uses TRBV7-9 and TRBJ2-2; TRBD1 or TRBD2 may be the D gene (5 bases each). V was shortened by 2 bases and J by 6 bases, with 13 bases between the two germline ends. CDR3 size: 15 residues. Germline V gene data show CDR1 as SEHNR and CDR2 as FQNEAQ (reference sequence). The CDR3 nucleotides read TGTGCCAGCAGCTTACCGTGGGGACGACCCGGGGAGCTGTTTTTT. Translation: CASSLPWGRPGELFF.

The table lists this clonotype with a few counts. This chain joins TRBV12-5 and TRBJ2-5, with 9 bases fitting TRBD1. The CDR3 is made up of 16 amino acids. In germline, CDR1 is LGHNT, CDR2 FRNRAP. The J segment lost 4 bases and the V segment lost 2 bases, leaving 8 bases of the junction unmatched. CDR3 protein: CASGLTRQGGRETQYF. CDR3 sequence (DNA): TGTGCTAGTGGTTTGACGAGACAGGGGGGAAGAGAGACCCAGTACTTC. The whole variable domain, remainder taken from reference TRBV12-5 and TRBJ2-5, is DARVTQTPRHKVTEMGQEVTMRCQPILGHNTVFWYRQTMMQGLELLAYFRNRAPLDDSGMPKDRFSAEMPDATLATLKIQPSEPRDSAVYFCASGLTRQGGRETQYFGPGTRLLVL.

CDR3 amino acids: CAGSENNQPQHF. CDR3 nucleotides: TGTGCCGGTAGCGAGAACAATCAGCCCCAGCATTTT. The chain employs TRBV2 and TRBJ1-5; D is unresolved. The V end lost 11 bases, the J end lost 3 bases, and 11 bases lay between the germline ends. Germline loops: CDR1 SNHLY, CDR2 FYNNEI. The CDR3 has 12 residues.

This clonotype showed up just a few times. This rearrangement joins TRBV7-3 to TRBJ1-1, with unresolved D. Deletions cut 2 bases from V and 3 bases from J, with 10 bases between. Per the germline V gene, CDR1 is SGHTA and CDR2 is FQGTGA. The CDR3 consists of 14 residues. The CDR3 sequence is CASSLEGRHTEAFF. CDR3 nucleotides: TGTGCCAGCAGCTTAGAAGGAAGGCACACTGAAGCTTTCTTT.

This clonotype was counted between two and nine times. The chain joins TRBV5-1 to TRBJ2-4; TRBD1 agrees at 9 bases. CDR3 size: 16 residues. The junction had 11 bases not matched to a gene; V was cut back by 5 bases and J by 5 bases. CDR1 and CDR2 (germline): SGHRS, YFSETQ. The CDR3 DNA sequence: TGCGCCAGCAGTCTGGCCCTGGGACAGGGAGAAAACATTCAGTACTTC. This encodes CASSLALGQGENIQYF.

The CDR3 DNA follows: TGCGCCAGCAGCTTGATTGAGGCCTTGAACAATGAGCAGTTCTTC. This translates into CASSLIEALNNEQFF. The chain has TRBV5-1 and TRBJ2-1, with no clear D. Between the trimmed V and J ends, which lost 1 base and 5 bases, there was a span of 13 bases. There are 15 residues in the CDR3. Germline CDR1 is SGHRS and CDR2 is YFSETQ.

This clonotype has more than one count but fewer than ten. The chain joins TRBV20-1 to TRBJ1-3, with no clear D. Trimming shortened V by 0 bases and J by 4 bases, and 10 bases separated the two germline ends. From germline, CDR1 is DFQATT and CDR2 SNEGSKA (reference sequence). This CDR3 spans 14 amino acids. The CDR3 loop reads CSARDAGRGNTIYF. The CDR3 DNA sequence: TGCAGTGCTAGAGATGCCGGACGGGGAAACACCATATATTTT.

The chain combines TRBV24-1 with TRBJ2-7; 12 bases fit TRBD1. Per the germline V gene, CDR1 is KGHDR and CDR2 is SFDVKD. The CDR3 is 15 residues long. V was pared by 3 bases and J by 5 bases, with 4 bases of the junction left unmatched. In nucleotides, the CDR3 is TGTGCCACCAGTGATGGGACAGGGGGCCTGGACGAGCAGTACTTC. Its protein product is CATSDGTGGLDEQYF.

V gene TRBV9 combines with J gene TRBJ2-5, with TRBD2 identical over 8 bases. The CDR3 runs to 14 residues. Germline-derived CDR1 and CDR2 are SGDLS and YYNGEE. V was pared by 0 bases and J by 5 bases, with 3 bases of the junction left unmatched. The CDR3 DNA follows: TGTGCCAGCAGCGTAGGGGCTAGCGGGGAGACCCAGTACTTC. Protein sequence: CASSVGASGETQYF.

V is TRBV7-8 and J is TRBJ2-1, with 12 positions matching TRBD2. The CDR3 is made up of 18 amino acids. J gave up 7 bases and V 2 bases, and 12 bases lay outside the gene matches. CDR1 and CDR2 (germline): SGHVS, FQNEAQ. The CDR3 DNA is TGTGCCAGCAGCTTACCCGACGCTACTAGCGGGAGGACTAATGAGCAGTTCTTC. Translation gives CASSLPDATSGRTNEQFF.

V usage is TRBV7-3 and J usage is TRBJ2-7; no clear D gene. Germline assignment: CDR1 SGHTA and CDR2 FQGTGA. Trimming stripped 1 base from V and 5 bases from J, with 3 bases between. The CDR3 runs to 11 residues. CDR3 nucleotides: TGTGCCAGCAGCTTAATAAACGAGCAGTACTTC. Residues: CASSLINEQYF.

The rearrangement joins TRBV20-1 to TRBJ2-3; D is perhaps TRBD2 (6 bases). The CDR3 extends over 15 amino acids. Per the germline V gene, CDR1 is DFQATT and CDR2 is SNEGSKA (reference sequence). V gave up 7 bases and J gave up 0 bases, with 17 bases separating them. The CDR3, as DNA: TGCAGTGGTCCGGGGCAGGGACTGAGCACAGATACGCAGTATTTT. Translation gives CSGPGQGLSTDTQYF.

The sample holds a few counts of this clonotype. The rearrangement links TRBV5-4 to TRBJ2-1; D perhaps matches TRBD1 (6 bases). There are 13 residues in the CDR3. Trimming cost V 4 bases and J 6 bases, with 11 bases left between them. Germline V gene lookup returns CDR1 SGHNT and CDR2 YYREEE (reference sequence). The CDR3 DNA is TGTGCCAGCAGCCTGGACAGAGTCAATGAGCAGTTCTTC. It yields the protein CASSLDRVNEQFF.

Points on this clonotype: A read error is possible here, since a much larger clone lies one base away. The chain links TRBV4-1 to TRBJ2-7, with TRBD2 matching 14 bases. The germline gives CDR1 MGHRA, CDR2 YSYEKL. The CDR3 sequence is 19 residues long. The CDR3 protein is CASSQDPGLAGVSSYEQSF. Here the CDR3 DNA reads TGCGCCAGCAGCCAAGACCCGGGACTAGCGGGAGTAAGTTCCTACGAGCAGTCCTTC.

The rearrangement joins TRBV7-9 to TRBJ1-1; TRBD1 agrees at 7 bases. After removal of 5 bases from V and 1 base from J, the junction contained 7 bases not matched to a gene. From germline, CDR1 is SEHNR and CDR2 FQNEAQ (reference sequence). The CDR3 runs 15 residues. CDR3 coding DNA: TGTGCCAGCAGCCGCTACAGGGGAGGGAACACTGAAGCTTTCTTT. Its translation: CASSRYRGGNTEAFF.

This clonotype showed up just a few times. The V and J genes are TRBV20-1 and TRBJ2-7; 8 bases agree with TRBD1. The CDR3 runs to 14 residues. The V and J ends lost 4 bases and 6 bases, in that order; junction bases with no gene match: 11. The germline gives CDR1 DFQATT, CDR2 SNEGSKA (reference sequence). The CDR3 DNA sequence: TGCAGTGCTATAGGGAGCGACAGGGGTCGCGAGCAGTACTTC. Translated, it gives CSAIGSDRGREQYF.

There are a few counts of this clonotype. V is TRBV5-1 and J is TRBJ2-7, with a possible D match to TRBD1 (5 bases). V lost 4 bases and J lost 10, with 21 bases in between. The CDR3 loop spans 14 amino acids. Germline V gene sequence: CDR1 SGHRS, CDR2 YFSETQ. The CDR3 spells CASSQVVPIGAQYF. CDR3 nucleotide sequence: TGCGCCAGCAGCCAAGTTGTACCCATTGGGGCCCAGTACTTC.